Listed below are T cell receptor beta chains from one sample, sequenced in a study of blood T cells in healthy people across ages. TCRdb fed the 5' RACE reads into MiXCR, producing one record per CDR3 protein. The table lists around 2 million distinct CDR3 sequences, about 39% of them singletons. The sample was blood. Source of these receptors: a human donor in good health. Both conserved end residues are part of each CDR3.

V gene | CDR3 protein
TRBV2 | CASTRLAANNEQFF
TRBV4-3 | CASSQYRGVSEKLFF
TRBV7-2 | CASSPGRNRDEQFF
TRBV13 | CASSSRRQGGGTYGYTF
TRBV29-1 | CSVAPVLSPFGGYTF
TRBV5-5 | CASSLTTDRVYGHTF
TRBV3-1 | CASSPLQGNYEQYF
TRBV24-1 | CATSDLRGGDGLNEQFF
TRBV5-1 | CASSLEDAYEQYF
TRBV6-1 | CASSTWGGAFGDTEAFF
TRBV7-2 | CASSLVWDSPLHF
TRBV7-2 | CASSSHSNYGYTF
TRBV14 | CASSLMTSGYQETQYF
TRBV5-1 | CASSSTPPGTQYF
TRBV5-1 | CASRSEDYEQYF
TRBV5-6 | CASSLRPRPYNEQFF
TRBV13 | CASSHRGLNLATNEKLFF
TRBV4-3 | CASSQGTSGGEEQYF
TRBV7-2 | CASTRRGRWDLDQPQHF
TRBV7-2 | CAGSSRPTLSSYEQYF
TRBV12-3/TRBV12-4 | CASSFTRALSYEQYF
TRBV18 | CASRSGLSEAFF
TRBV29-1 | CSVKKAGGNYGYTF
TRBV5-1 | CASSSRDSLDGYTF
TRBV5-1 | CASSSGQGIEETQYF
TRBV28 | CASSMVNTEAFF
TRBV5-4 | CASSSTSALREAFF
TRBV7-8 | CTSSLDGSRFGYGYTF
TRBV7-9 | CASSLNSGLTKETQYF
TRBV5-1 | CASSPTSRMNTEAFF
TRBV4-1 | CASSQIAGTHEQYF
TRBV16 | CASSQSGHWTTYEQYF
TRBV5-4 | CASSRPGQASTDTQYF
TRBV15 | CATSQTQSEQFF
TRBV5-5 | CASTFSGGSEKLFF
TRBV11-1 | CASSFFGTQETQYF
TRBV7-6 | CASSLLAGDEQYF
TRBV6-2/TRBV6-3 | CASSYSTGLVWNEQFF
TRBV20-1 | CSVLPGLAAYNEQFF
TRBV29-1 | CSALRQVEQFF
TRBV7-2 | CASSLDSGYGHTF
TRBV7-9 | CASSLAPIGQGANNEQFF
TRBV11-1 | CASSLGTVDYGYTF
TRBV12-3/TRBV12-4 | CASSLTGDNPPLHF
TRBV12-3/TRBV12-4 | CASSYGREVKQYF
TRBV7-2 | CASSLRGSYEQYF
TRBV3-1 | CASSQDRTDSYEQYF
TRBV4-1 | CASSQDKAGTEGDTQYF
TRBV20-1 | CSASRLPGQRAYGYTF
TRBV4-1 | CANSQGRGPTYGYTF
TRBV7-9 | CASRPTGTSYEQYF
TRBV12-3/TRBV12-4 | CASGGPLGRTEAFF
TRBV29-1 | CSVPISSGANVLTF
TRBV6-1 | CASSDGGLGTDTQYF